Listed below are T cell receptor beta chains from one sample, sequenced in a study of T cell repertoires in cytomegalovirus infection. MiXCR, run by TCRdb on the reads, gives a single entry per CDR3 protein. This sample carries hundreds of thousands of distinct CDR3 sequences, around 32% of them seen once, and the ten largest clones take roughly 13%. The sample consisted of PBMCs. The receptors shown here come from a human donor in good health (CMV status not recorded). Some clones in this sample may be carry-over from other donors' samples. The conserved cysteine and the conserved F or W are not part of the CDR3 here.

v_gene	j_gene	CDR3aa
TRBV9	TRBJ2-7	ASSADPGTAHYEQY
TRBV27	TRBJ1-1	ASSLSADMNTEAF
TRBV12-3/TRBV12-4	TRBJ2-7	ASSSAQLISYEQY
TRBV6-2/TRBV6-3	TRBJ2-2	ASSYPLGAGELF
TRBV3-1	TRBJ2-1	ASSQDSQYNEQF
TRBV7-9	TRBJ1-3	ASSQGRFGNTIY
TRBV12-3/TRBV12-4	TRBJ2-3	ASSLHLTGWSTDTQY
TRBV7-9	TRBJ1-5	ASTYGQGNQPQH
TRBV6-5	TRBJ2-6	ASSVTGAGANVLT
TRBV7-2	TRBJ1-5	ASSLRSKHTQH
TRBV7-2	TRBJ2-5	ASSVGGGGEETQY
TRBV19	TRBJ2-1	ASMRGQAEQF
TRBV7-9	TRBJ2-3	ASSTGLAGGPDPQY
TRBV7-9	TRBJ2-1	ASSSKLNTGGIGDNEQF
TRBV7-8	TRBJ2-1	ASSPRGAWNEQF
TRBV6-1	TRBJ1-4	ASSPGRGEKLF
TRBV7-2	TRBJ1-1	ASSHGGGTEAF
TRBV28	TRBJ2-1	ASTPWDRGHGNEQF
TRBV6-6	TRBJ2-5	ASSYTSGLAGKTQY
TRBV19	TRBJ1-5	ASSSGEWQPQH
TRBV19	TRBJ2-4	ASSIAGGNIQY
TRBV9	TRBJ1-1	ASSVDSGLWTEAF
TRBV2	TRBJ2-7	ASSEGRGFFYEQY
TRBV7-2	TRBJ1-1	ASSFGGTNTEAF
TRBV2	TRBJ2-7	ASSELGVSSYEQY
TRBV7-8	TRBJ2-3	ASSLVRGGGGTDTQY
TRBV7-6	TRBJ2-1	ASSLGGHNEQF
TRBV28	TRBJ1-4	ASRGGWDEKLF
TRBV5-5	TRBJ2-3	ASSFRLDRFPDTQY
TRBV6-1	TRBJ2-1	ASSPRGRGLYNEQF
TRBV11-2	TRBJ2-5	ASRTGGPETQY
TRBV4-2	TRBJ1-6	ASSWAGSGKPNSPLH
TRBV28	TRBJ2-7	ASSPTDRVHEQY
TRBV12-3/TRBV12-4	TRBJ1-6	ASRTGSGSPLH
TRBV7-2	TRBJ2-1	ASSTRTSGGLEQF
TRBV5-1	TRBJ2-5	ASSLGVEETQY
TRBV24-1	TRBJ2-7	ATSVSGTSDGEQY
TRBV5-6	TRBJ2-7	ASSPQGRLGRDEQY
TRBV7-2	TRBJ2-3	ASSLISGGTDTQY
TRBV7-2	TRBJ1-1	ASSSLWNTEAF
TRBV12-3/TRBV12-4	TRBJ2-2	ASRGGAGELF
TRBV6-2/TRBV6-3	TRBJ1-2	ASSYPVRTAPHSRRGGYT
TRBV11-2	TRBJ2-1	ASSGGQSSYNEQF
TRBV7-3	TRBJ2-3	ASAYGGTDTQY
TRBV7-9	TRBJ2-3	VSRSGISTDTQY
TRBV19	TRBJ2-1	ASDPSGGLRNEQF
TRBV6-5	TRBJ2-7	ASSYGPGLVGY
TRBV4-1	TRBJ2-7	ASSHMTSGGFYEQY
TRBV7-9	TRBJ1-1	ASSRSGTVHGNTEAF